The 29 T cell receptor beta chains in this list originate from one sample, sequenced in a study of Graves' ophthalmopathy and Graves' hyperthyroidism. The authors amplified TCR beta CDR3 regions from RNA transcripts. Amplification began with first-round RT-PCR using HTBI primers, then second-round multiplex PCR was performed. Via MiXCR, TCRdb re-called the multiplex PCR reads, giving one row per CDR3 protein. The table has roughly 500,000 distinct CDR3 sequences, over 13% seen once. What was sequenced was blood. The receptors here all came from a woman younger than 45 with Graves' ophthalmopathy.

The chain uses TRBV11-3 and TRBJ1-1; D uncertain. This CDR3 has 11 residues. CDR1 is SGHNT and CDR2 is YENEEA in the germline V gene. The V gene lost 4 bases and the J gene lost 8 bases, with 8 bases spanning the gap. CDR3 nucleotides: TGTGCCAGCAGCTCAGACAAGGAAGCTTTCTTT. Its translation is CASSSDKEAFF.

The table lists this clonotype with many counts. The V and J genes are TRBV12-3 or TRBV12-4 and TRBJ2-7; the D gene is possibly TRBD2 (7 bases). CDR3 size: 13 residues. V shed 7 bases and J shed 6 bases, with 16 bases lying between them. CDR3 sequence (DNA): TGTGCCAGCACCCTAGGGGGGGGGTTCGAGCAGTACTTC. As protein: CASTLGGGFEQYF.

The table lists this clonotype with many counts. This sequence joins TRBV19 and TRBJ1-1; no clear D gene. The germline CDR1 and CDR2 sequences are LNHDA and SQIVND (reference sequence). The CDR3 is made up of 13 amino acids. The ends were cut back, 5 bases at V and 1 base at J, with 8 bases in the middle. The DNA for the CDR3 is TGTGCCAGTAGTCACGGACGGAACACTGAAGCTTTCTTT. This codes for CASSHGRNTEAFF. The full variable domain, its missing parts supplied by reference TRBV19 and TRBJ1-1, is DGGITQSPKYLFRKEGQNVTLSCEQNLNHDAMYWYRQDPGQGLRLIYYSQIVNDFQKGDIAEGYSVSREKKESFPLTVTSAQKNPTAFYLCASSHGRNTEAFFGQGTRLTVV.

Note on this clonotype: Because it lacks the conserved phenylalanine or tryptophan at the end, this CDR3 is likely a read error. The chain employs TRBV19 and TRBJ2-2, with D hard to call. CDR1 is LNHDA and CDR2 is SQIVND in the germline V gene (reference sequence). Between the trimmed V and J ends, which lost 0 bases and 4 bases, there was a span of 9 bases. The CDR3 runs to 15 residues. CDR3 in amino acids: CASSIDLRRTGELFL. CDR3 in DNA: TGTGCCAGTAGTATAGATCTCAGGCGCACCGGGGAGCTGTTTTTG.

This clonotype was picked up many times. The CDR3 nucleotides are TGTGCCAGCAGTTCCACCTACACCGGCGGGAGTTACGAGCAGTACTTC. It translates to CASSSTYTGGSYEQYF. The rearrangement links TRBV6-5 to TRBJ2-7; 7 bases are shared with TRBD2. Germline-derived CDR1 and CDR2 are MNHEY and SVGAGI. CDR3 length equals 16 residues. V gave up 4 bases and J gave up 4 bases; unmatched junction bases: 13.

At least ten counts were recorded for this clonotype. The chain uses TRBV4-1 and TRBJ2-7; the D gene is possibly TRBD1 (6 bases). Germline lookup yields CDR1 MGHRA and CDR2 YSYEKL. V gave up 1 base and J gave up 3 bases, with 7 bases separating them. This CDR3 has 13 amino acids. As DNA, the CDR3 is TGCGCCAGCAGCCAAGCACAGGGCTACGAGCAGTACTTC. The encoded protein is CASSQAQGYEQYF.

This chain joins TRBV12-5 and TRBJ1-2; TRBD1 agrees at 8 bases. The CDR3 totals 20 residues. The ends lost 4 bases at V and 0 bases at J; junction bases unmatched: 19. From germline, CDR1 is LGHNT and CDR2 FRNRAP. This CDR3 is CASGSLLQGAKLAPNYGYTF. The CDR3 DNA sequence: TGTGCTAGTGGTTCGCTCTTGCAGGGGGCGAAGTTGGCCCCTAACTATGGCTACACCTTC.

This clonotype was counted many times. This chain uses TRBV7-8 with TRBJ2-7; tentatively, D is TRBD2 (5 bases). V was pared by 5 bases and J by 3 bases, with 17 bases between. The germline CDR1 and CDR2 sequences are SGHVS and FQNEAQ. This CDR3 is 15 amino acids long. CDR3 region: CASSQLGFEGYEQYF. The CDR3, as DNA: TGTGCCAGCAGCCAGCTGGGGTTTGAGGGCTACGAGCAGTACTTC.

The chain has TRBV28 and TRBJ2-5, with D possibly being TRBD1 (6 bases). There are 15 residues in the CDR3. The germline V gene encodes CDR1 MDHEN and CDR2 SYDVKM. The ends were cut back, 4 bases at V and 1 base at J, with 13 bases in the middle. In DNA, the CDR3 is TGTGCCAGCAGTTCACCGACAGGTATCCAAGAGACCCAGTACTTC. Translating it yields CASSSPTGIQETQYF.

This clonotype has a count of ten or more. CDR3 DNA sequence: TGCAGTGCCTTATGGCGGGAGGGCCCTCACGAGCAGTACTTC. This sequence encodes CSALWREGPHEQYF. The chain carries TRBV20-1 and TRBJ2-7; 9 nucleotides match TRBD2. This CDR3 has 14 amino acids. CDR1 DFQATT and CDR2 SNEGSKA come from the germline V gene (reference sequence). V shed 6 bases and J 5 bases; nucleotides not matched to a gene: 11.

This clonotype was seen repeatedly, ten times or more. The V call is TRBV5-1, the J call TRBJ2-4, with 7 bases aligning to TRBD1. The V and J ends lost 5 bases and 1 base, in that order; junction bases with no gene match: 6. This CDR3 spans 15 amino acids. Germline CDR1 SGHRS, CDR2 YFSETQ. CDR3 protein: CASRPGGFAKNIQYF. The DNA for the CDR3 is TGCGCCAGCAGGCCAGGGGGATTTGCCAAAAACATTCAGTACTTC. The variable domain in full, completed from reference TRBV5-1 and TRBJ2-4, reads KAGVTQTPRYLIKTRGQQVTLSCSPISGHRSVSWYQQTPGQGLQFLFEYFSETQRNKGNFPGRFSGRQFSNSRSEMNVSTLELGDSALYLCASRPGGFAKNIQYFGAGTRLSVL.

This rearrangement joins TRBV12-3 or TRBV12-4 to TRBJ1-2; maybe TRBD1 (5 bases). V lost 5 bases to trimming and J lost 8 bases, with 21 bases between them. CDR3 length: 15 amino acids. CDR3 sequence (DNA): TGTGCCAGCAGTATCACCCCGGGGACGGGAGAAGGCTACACCTTC. Protein sequence: CASSITPGTGEGYTF.

This clonotype was observed many times. The V and J genes are TRBV19 and TRBJ2-5; 12 positions match TRBD2. The germline V gene has CDR1 LNHDA and CDR2 SQIVND (reference sequence). The V gene end was trimmed by 1 base and the J gene end by 4 bases; junction bases not matched to a gene: 16. The CDR3 contains 20 residues. The DNA of the CDR3 is TGTGCCAGTAGTATAGTAGGGGCGCTCTCCCTAGCGGGGGGGCGAGAGACCCAGTACTTC. Amino acids: CASSIVGALSLAGGRETQYF.

This clonotype was seen at least ten times. The chain is built from TRBV10-3 and TRBJ2-7, with TRBD2 matching 7 bases. The germline V gene has CDR1 ENHRY and CDR2 SYGVKD. The CDR3 spans 13 residues. Unmatched junction bases numbered 5, after V lost 8 bases and J lost 1 base. CDR3 sequence reads: CAIQRDASYEQYF. The DNA for the CDR3 is TGTGCCATCCAGCGGGACGCTTCCTACGAGCAGTACTTC.

Ten or more counts support this clonotype. J is TRBJ1-1 and V is TRBV6-5, with TRBD1 as a possible D gene (5 bases). V was clipped by 5 bases and J by 6 bases, with 16 bases between them. Germline V gene lookup returns CDR1 MNHEY and CDR2 SVGAGI. There are 14 residues in the CDR3. As DNA, the CDR3 is TGTGCCAGCAGTCCCCCCGCAGGGACCGCTGAAGCTTTCTTT. It is translated as CASSPPAGTAEAFF.

This clonotype was seen repeatedly, ten times or more. CDR3 in amino acids: CATSRDLGRQYTEAFF. Here the CDR3 DNA reads TGTGCCACCAGCAGAGATCTAGGCCGACAGTACACTGAAGCTTTCTTT. The V gene is TRBV15, the J gene TRBJ1-1; the D gene is possibly TRBD1 (5 bases). Deletions cut 0 bases from V and 3 bases from J, with 14 bases between. There are 16 residues in the CDR3. Germline loops: CDR1 LNHNV, CDR2 YYDKDF (reference sequence).

The chain is built from TRBV7-9 and TRBJ1-2, with 12 bases fitting TRBD1. Losses at the gene ends were 5 bases for V and 8 bases for J; bases not matched to a gene: 9. The CDR3 spans 15 residues. Germline CDR1 and CDR2: SEHNR and FQNEAQ (reference sequence). The CDR3 DNA reads TGTGCCAGCAGCAACCTGGGACAGGGGGCGCGGGGCTACACCTTC. Translated, it gives CASSNLGQGARGYTF.

This clonotype was seen many times. The chain joins TRBV20-1 to TRBJ2-7; the match to TRBD2 covers 7 bases. This CDR3 has 13 amino acids. Germline V lookup: CDR1 DFQATT, CDR2 SNEGSKA (reference sequence). With 3 bases clipped from V and 5 bases from J, the junction kept 7 bases outside the gene matches. The CDR3 sequence: CSASRREIDEQYF. For the CDR3, the DNA is TGCAGTGCTAGTAGGCGGGAGATCGACGAGCAGTACTTC.

This clonotype appeared many times. The chain is built from TRBV7-9 and TRBJ2-2; 7 bases are shared with TRBD2. The J segment lost 0 bases and the V segment lost 7 bases, leaving 2 bases of the junction unmatched. Germline lookup yields CDR1 SEHNR and CDR2 FQNEAQ (reference sequence). The CDR3 extends over 14 amino acids. As DNA, the CDR3 is TGTGCCAGCATTGGACTAGCGAACACCGGGGAGCTGTTTTTT. Its translation: CASIGLANTGELFF.

This clonotype showed up just a few times. The chain carries TRBV28 and TRBJ2-7, with D tentatively TRBD1 (6 bases). The CDR3 length is 16 residues. V was pared by 4 bases and J by 5 bases, with 21 bases between. Looked up from germline, CDR1 is MDHEN and CDR2 is SYDVKM. CDR3 residues: CASSYYRRTDGDEQYF. The CDR3 nucleotides read TGTGCCAGCAGTTATTACCGCAGGACAGATGGAGACGAGCAGTACTTC.

This clonotype was observed many times. V is TRBV25-1 and J is TRBJ1-3; D perhaps matches TRBD1 (6 bases). This CDR3 comprises 15 residues. Germline V gives CDR1 MGHDK, CDR2 SYGVNS. Trimming took 6 bases from V and 3 from J, leaving 15 bases between them. The chain's CDR3 is CASRSSTGLGNTIYF. The CDR3 DNA sequence: TGTGCCAGCAGGAGCTCGACAGGTCTTGGAAACACCATATATTTT.

This clonotype occurred many times. The chain employs TRBV6-5 and TRBJ1-1, with D perhaps TRBD1 (6 bases). The germline CDR1 and CDR2 sequences are MNHEY and SVGAGI. Trimming removed 6 bases from V and 4 bases from J, with 12 bases in between. The CDR3 runs to 13 residues. For the CDR3, the DNA is TGTGCCAGCAGAACAGGGTTTACCACTGAAGCTTTCTTT. Protein sequence: CASRTGFTTEAFF.

This clonotype was seen ten or more times. The chain carries TRBV6-4 and TRBJ1-3, with D possibly TRBD1 on 5 matching bases. With 7 bases removed from V and 2 bases from J, the gap between germline ends came to 24 bases. This CDR3 is 18 amino acids long. Germline CDR1 reads MRHNA; CDR2 reads SNTAGT. DNA of the CDR3: TGTGCCAGCATGCAATCTATCCGCTCGGGGGGGACTGGAAACACCATATATTTT. This codes for CASMQSIRSGGTGNTIYF.

To note about this clonotype: The junction differs from germline at one of its ends, possibly a read error. The chain is built from TRBV19 and TRBJ1-5; D not certain. This CDR3 comprises 15 residues. Germline lookup yields CDR1 LNHDA and CDR2 SQIVND (reference sequence). The CDR3, as DNA: TGTGCCAGTAGTATCATGGAAGCCGGATATCAGCCCCAGCGTTTT. It specifies CASSIMEAGYQPQRF.

This clonotype showed up many times. The chain uses TRBV5-1 and TRBJ2-2; 13 bases agree with TRBD2. CDR3 length: 17 amino acids. The germline gives CDR1 SGHRS, CDR2 YFSETQ. Trimming cost V 2 bases and J 5 bases; bases outside gene matches: 6. The CDR3 here is CASSFWTSGRRTGELFF. DNA of the CDR3: TGCGCCAGCAGCTTTTGGACTAGCGGGAGACGGACCGGGGAGCTGTTTTTT.

The genes are TRBV13 and TRBJ2-5, with 7 bases fitting TRBD1. V lost 5 bases, J lost 3 bases, and 6 bases stayed unmatched. Germline CDR1 and CDR2: PRHDT and FYEKMQ (reference sequence). The CDR3 sequence is 14 residues long. The CDR3 loop reads CASSPGQNKETQYF. The CDR3 DNA follows: TGTGCCAGCAGCCCGGGACAGAATAAAGAGACCCAGTACTTC.

In its sample, this clonotype was seen many times. The gene calls are TRBV2 and TRBJ1-6, with D unclear. Germline V lookup: CDR1 SNHLY, CDR2 FYNNEI. CDR3 length: 11 residues. Trimming removed 5 bases from V and 11 bases from J, with 7 bases in between. This CDR3 reads CASSRNPPLHF. For the CDR3, the DNA is TGTGCCAGCAGTCGAAACCCACCCCTCCACTTT.

This clonotype was recorded at least ten times. The CDR3 DNA reads as TGTGCCAGCAGTCGACGTGGCGTTACGGGTATCCACGAGCAGTACTTC. As protein: CASSRRGVTGIHEQYF. The V gene is TRBV6-5, the J gene TRBJ2-7; no definite D call. CDR1 and CDR2 (germline): MNHEY, SVGAGI. V was trimmed by 5 bases and J by 5 bases, leaving 22 bases between them. The CDR3 sequence is 16 residues long.

This clonotype was picked up many times. V usage is TRBV7-9 and J usage is TRBJ2-5, with 7 bases matching TRBD1. Germline CDR1 and CDR2: SEHNR and FQNEAQ (reference sequence). CDR3 length equals 13 residues. V was clipped by 7 bases and J by 3 bases; unmatched bases: 5. The CDR3 coding sequence is TGTGCCAGCAACCATGACAGGGAAGAGACCCAGTACTTC. Its protein product is CASNHDREETQYF.